There are many counts of the clone carrying this T cell receptor beta chain. The target antigen is unknown. The J segment lost 6 bases and the V segment lost 3 bases, leaving 4 bases of the junction unmatched. From germline, CDR1 is MGHRA and CDR2 YSYEKL. This CDR3 is built from 14 residues. Study-level results: The TCR gene usage of tumor memory CD4+ T cells clustered together with blood and lymph node memory CD4+ cells and with lymph node naive CD4+ cells.

Tregs were sorted as CD4+CD25+CD127-/low cells. After constant-region reverse-primer amplification, full-length variable regions underwent semi-nested PCR with Nested Universal Primer A. TCRdb re-analysed the 5' RACE reads in MiXCR, keeping a single row per CDR3 protein. The data contain some 44,000 distinct CDR3 sequences, approximately 22% of them singletons. This TCR was recovered from a female donor with breast cancer. The chain is built from TRBV4-1 and TRBJ2-1; 8 nucleotides align to TRBD1. The sample was Tregs sorted from blood. CDR3 sequence reads: CASSHEDRGNEQFF. Here the CDR3 DNA reads TGCGCCAGCAGCCATGAAGACAGGGGCAATGAGCAGTTCTTC.